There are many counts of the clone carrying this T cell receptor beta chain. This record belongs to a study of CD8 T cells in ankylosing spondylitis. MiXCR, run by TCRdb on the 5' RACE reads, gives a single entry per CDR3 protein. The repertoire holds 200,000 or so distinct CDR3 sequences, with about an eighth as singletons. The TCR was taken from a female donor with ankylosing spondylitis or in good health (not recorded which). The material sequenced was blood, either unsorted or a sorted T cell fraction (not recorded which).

The CDR3 region has the DNA TGCGCCAGCAGCTCGGGACTAGCGGGAGCAGTTGGCGAGCAGTACTTC. Encoded protein: CASSSGLAGAVGEQYF. The chain couples TRBV5-1 to TRBJ2-7; TRBD2 matches 14 bases. Germline assignment: CDR1 SGHRS and CDR2 YFSETQ. V was pared by 3 bases and J by 6 bases, with 8 bases of the junction left unmatched. This CDR3 has 16 residues.